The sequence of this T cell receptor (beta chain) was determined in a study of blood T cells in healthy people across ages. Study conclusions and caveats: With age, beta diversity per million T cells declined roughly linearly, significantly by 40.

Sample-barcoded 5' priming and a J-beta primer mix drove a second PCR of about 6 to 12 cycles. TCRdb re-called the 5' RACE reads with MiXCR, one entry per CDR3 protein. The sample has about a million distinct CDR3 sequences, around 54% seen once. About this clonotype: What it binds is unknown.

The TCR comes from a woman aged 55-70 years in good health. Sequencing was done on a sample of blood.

In nucleotides, the CDR3 is TGTGCCAGCACCTTTGACACCTCCTACGAGCAGTACTTC. This translates into CASTFDTSYEQYF. This chain links TRBV7-9 with TRBJ2-7; D uncertain. Looked up from germline, CDR1 is SEHNR and CDR2 is FQNEAQ (reference sequence). The CDR3 contains 13 residues. V was trimmed by 7 bases and J by 0 bases, leaving 10 bases between them.